This TCR beta chain stems from a study of immune evolution from preneoplasia to lung adenocarcinoma. Study observations and caveats: Later-stage lesions appeared to have more T cells, more diversity, less clonality.

Clones were read by immunoSEQ multiplex PCR, and TCRdb kept only the in-frame ones, dropping some. Of 1,000 or so clones in the sample, more than 70% were seen once. On this clone: What it binds is not known.

The TCR originated in a person aged 55-79 years with lung adenocarcinoma. What was sequenced was FFPE tissue from an adenomatous hyperplasia lung lesion. The subset here: atypical adenomatous hyperplasia (AAH), lung preneoplasia.

Here the CDR3 DNA reads TGCGCCAGTTCCCCACAAGAGACCCAGTACTTC. Protein sequence: CASSPQETQYF. The chain recombines TRBV10-2 with TRBJ2-5; D ambiguous. The CDR3 contains 11 residues. The V gene lost 9 bases and the J gene lost 2 bases, with 7 bases spanning the gap. Germline values: CDR1 WSHSY, CDR2 SAAADI.